The 27 T cell receptor beta chains in this list originate from one sample, sequenced in a study of T cells in women clearing cervical HPV infection. Clones were sequenced by immunoSEQ multiplex PCR, and TCRdb holds only the in-frame ones, with some missing. The sample table includes around 31,000 clones. Sample: blood buffy coat. The receptors were sampled from a woman aged 18 to 75 with a cervical HPV16 infection that either progressed to CIN3+ or cleared (not recorded which).

Details on this clone: The CDR3 end lies 3 residues beyond the end of the read and is filled in from the germline J gene. This sequence joins TRBV19 and TRBJ2-5, with 8 positions matching TRBD1. This CDR3 is 13 amino acids long. CDR1 is LNHDA, CDR2 SQIVND, per germline (reference sequence). V was clipped by 4 bases and J by 5 bases; unmatched bases: 3. The CDR3 spells CASSTRGPETQYF. CDR3 DNA (partial): TGTGCCAGTAGTACCAGGGGGCCTGAGACC.

Comment on this clone: The read is 3 residues too short to cover the CDR3 end, so that end is filled in from the germline J gene. V is TRBV18 and J is TRBJ1-5; D is ambiguous. CDR1 KGHSH and CDR2 LQKENI come from the germline V gene. Trimming removed 6 bases at V and 3 bases at J, with 12 bases between. There are 14 residues in the CDR3. CDR3 bases read: TGTGCCAGCTCGAGTCAGAGAGTCAATCAGCCC. Translated: CASSSQRVNQP. In full, the CDR3 reads CASSSQRVNQPQHF.

On this clone: The read falls 3 residues short of the CDR3 end, and the missing part is taken from the germline J gene. The chain has TRBV5-1 and TRBJ1-1; TRBD1 matches 7 bases. Germline values: CDR1 SGHRS, CDR2 YFSETQ. The V segment lost 3 bases and the J segment 5 bases; nucleotides outside the gene matches: 7. The CDR3 has 14 amino acids. CDR3 bases read: TGCGCCAGCAGCTGGGGACAGATAAGTACTGAA. Protein sequence: CASSWGQISTE. The full CDR3 reads CASSWGQISTEAFF.

A remark on this clone: The read is 3 residues too short to cover the CDR3 end, so that end is filled in from the germline J gene. The chain recombines TRBV20-1 with TRBJ1-4; TRBD1 might be the D (6 bases). V was clipped by 3 bases and J by 5 bases, with 10 bases between them. The germline CDR1 and CDR2 sequences are DFQATT and SNEGSKA (reference sequence). This CDR3 is built from 13 residues. CDR3 DNA, as far as it was read: TGCAGTGCTAGGGACAGCCGAAATGAAAAA. This gives the protein CSARDSRNEK. The CDR3 in full is CSARDSRNEKLFF.

The CDR3: CASSRSISVAGQYHYGYTF. The CDR3 DNA, read in part, is TGTGCCAGCTCACGTTCCATTTCTGTCGCGGGACAGTATCACTATGGC. The gene calls are TRBV18 and TRBJ1-2; 7 bases fit TRBD1. With the read ending 3 residues before the CDR3 end, the germline J gene is used to fill in that end. The length of the CDR3 is 19 residues. Losses at the gene ends were 4 bases for V and 3 bases for J; bases not matched to a gene: 20. In germline, CDR1 is KGHSH, CDR2 LQKENI.

A word on this clone: The CDR3 end falls 3 residues outside the read, so it is completed with the germline J gene. V gene TRBV6-1 combines with J gene TRBJ2-7; 9 bases line up with TRBD2. J gave up 5 bases and V 3 bases, and 5 bases lay outside the gene matches. CDR3 length: 14 amino acids. Looked up from germline, CDR1 is MNHNS and CDR2 is SASEGT. The sequenced CDR3 bases are TGTGCCAGCAGTGAGGGGACTAGCCTTGACGAG. Protein: CASSEGTSLDE. In full, the CDR3 reads CASSEGTSLDEQYF.

On this clone itself: The read comes to an end 3 residues before the CDR3 does, leaving the germline J gene to fill in the end. The J gene is TRBJ2-7, the V gene TRBV6-2 or TRBV6-3, with D unclear. Germline-derived CDR1 and CDR2 are MNHEY and SVGEGT. The CDR3 totals 12 residues. The V gene lost 6 bases and the J gene lost 6 bases, with 12 bases spanning the gap. The CDR3 sequence: CASSLAPGEQYF. CDR3 DNA (partial): TGTGCCAGCAGCCTCGCCCCGGGCGAG.

Of note for this clone: The CDR3 end lies 3 residues beyond the end of the read and is filled in from the germline J gene. The chain employs TRBV7-9 and TRBJ2-1; TRBD2 matches 14 bases. The J segment lost 9 bases and the V segment lost 5 bases, leaving 6 bases of the junction unmatched. There are 15 residues in the CDR3. The germline gives CDR1 SEHNR, CDR2 FQNEAQ (reference sequence). The covered CDR3 bases are TGTGCCAGCAGCACCCCGGGACTAGCGGGAGCTGAG. Translating it yields CASSTPGLAGAE. The CDR3 as a whole reads CASSTPGLAGAEQFF.

Comment on this clone: The DNA ends 3 residues before the CDR3 does, and the rest of the CDR3 is filled in from the germline J gene. This chain connects TRBV6-1 to TRBJ1-2; D not certain. The CDR3 is made up of 13 amino acids. Between the trimmed V and J ends, which lost 2 bases and 0 bases, there was a span of 4 bases. Looked up from germline, CDR1 is MNHNS and CDR2 is SASEGT. The CDR3 is CASSERANYGYTF. Incomplete CDR3 DNA: TGTGCCAGCAGTGAAAGGGCTAACTATGGC.

Worth noting for this clone: The read is 3 residues too short to cover the CDR3 end, so that end is filled in from the germline J gene. This chain links TRBV7-2 with TRBJ2-2; maybe TRBD2 (6 bases). V lost 0 bases and J lost 6, with 17 bases in between. The CDR3 has 17 residues. Germline V gives CDR1 SGHTA, CDR2 FQGNSA. The sequenced CDR3 bases are TGTGCCAGCAGCTTAGCCCCTTTGGGGGGTGCGTCCGGGGAG. Protein product: CASSLAPLGGASGE. In full, the CDR3 reads CASSLAPLGGASGELFF.

By frequency, this clone registers medium-sized. CDR3 bases read: TGTGCCAGCTCACCGGGGGGGTTCCTAGCCAAAAACATT. This encodes CASSPGGFLAKNI. In full, the CDR3 is CASSPGGFLAKNIQYF. The chain carries TRBV18 and TRBJ2-4; TRBD2 agrees at 7 bases. The CDR3 end is not reached by the read, which stops 3 residues before it; the germline J gene fills it in. This CDR3 is 16 amino acids long. The germline CDR1 and CDR2 sequences are KGHSH and LQKENI. Trimming removed 3 bases from V and 0 bases from J; junction bases left unmatched: 5.

In regard to this clone: The read comes to an end 3 residues before the CDR3 does, leaving the germline J gene to fill in the end. The chain joins TRBV27 to TRBJ2-3, with 12 nucleotides matching TRBD1. V lost 7 bases to trimming and J lost 6 bases; unmatched junction nucleotides: 14. CDR3 length: 17 residues. Germline-derived CDR1 and CDR2 are MNHEY and SMNVEV (reference sequence). The CDR3 DNA, read in part, is TGTGCCAGCACCGAACATGGGGACAGGGGGCGCGTCGATACG. Amino acid sequence: CASTEHGDRGRVDT. The full CDR3 sequence reads CASTEHGDRGRVDTQYF.

Comment on this clone: The CDR3 end is not reached by the read, which stops 3 residues before it; the germline J gene fills it in. This chain joins TRBV20-1 and TRBJ2-1; a weak D match, TRBD2 (7 bases). The ends were cut back, 1 base at V and 0 bases at J, with 19 bases in the middle. This CDR3 comprises 18 residues. Germline loops: CDR1 DFQATT, CDR2 SNEGSKA (reference sequence). The CDR3 bases that were read are TGCAGTGCTAGAGGCGGGGGCCTAGATCTTCACTCCTACAATGAG. Protein sequence: CSARGGGLDLHSYNE. The full CDR3 protein reads CSARGGGLDLHSYNEQFF.

Note on this clone: The read falls 3 residues short of the CDR3 end, and the missing part is taken from the germline J gene. This chain joins TRBV11-2 and TRBJ1-4; D not resolved. This CDR3 spans 14 amino acids. V lost 5 bases to trimming and J lost 8 bases, with 15 bases between them. Germline V gives CDR1 SGHAT, CDR2 FQNNGV. CDR3 protein: CASSPEAPREKLFF. CDR3 DNA (partial): TGTGCCAGCAGCCCCGAGGCCCCAAGGGAAAAA.

A note on this clone: The sequence runs out 3 residues before the end of the CDR3; the remainder is reconstructed from the germline J gene. The chain uses TRBV12-3 or TRBV12-4 and TRBJ2-1, with 13 bases matching TRBD2. The J segment lost 7 bases and the V segment lost 5 bases, leaving 11 bases of the junction unmatched. There are 17 residues in the CDR3. CDR3 sequence reads: CASSPIQTSGGLNEQFF. The sequenced part of the CDR3 DNA is TGTGCCAGCAGTCCTATCCAGACTAGCGGGGGGCTAAATGAG.

Worth noting for this clone: The missing CDR3 end, 3 residues past where the read stops, is filled in from the germline J gene. This chain joins TRBV30 and TRBJ2-5; TRBD1 is a possible D gene (8 bases). Trimming removed 3 bases from V and 4 bases from J, with 15 bases in between. This CDR3 has 14 amino acids. The germline gives CDR1 GTSNPN, CDR2 SVGIG (reference sequence). CDR3 in amino acids: CAWRQGGGGETQYF. The CDR3 DNA, read in part, is TGTGCCTGGAGACAGGGGGGAGGGGGAGAGACC.

With respect to this clone: The CDR3 end is not reached by the read, which stops 3 residues before it; the germline J gene fills it in. The chain employs TRBV7-6 and TRBJ2-5; TRBD2 might be the D (5 bases). The V gene's germline CDR1 is SGHVS and CDR2 FNYEAQ. The CDR3 has 16 amino acids. The V end lost 4 bases, the J end lost 1 base, and 16 bases lay between the germline ends. This chain's CDR3 is CASSSGLTITQETQYF. CDR3 DNA (partial): TGTGCCAGCAGCTCCGGACTGACTATAACCCAAGAGACC. Full variable domain (missing parts from reference TRBV7-6 and TRBJ2-5): GAGVSQSPRYKVTKRGQDVALRCDPISGHVSLYWYRQALGQGPEFLTYFNYEAQQDKSGLPNDRFSAERPEGSISTLTIQRTEQRDSAMYRCASSSGLTITQETQYFGPGTRLLVL.

Notes on this clone: The read finishes 3 residues shy of the CDR3 end, and the germline J gene is used to complete it. The chain is built from TRBV11-2 and TRBJ2-7, with D perhaps matching TRBD1 (5 bases). Germline lookup yields CDR1 SGHAT and CDR2 FQNNGV. The CDR3 covers 13 residues. V was clipped by 3 bases and J by 6 bases, with 12 bases between them. Incomplete CDR3 DNA: TGTGCCAGCAGCTTTGGACAATGGCGCGAG. Translation: CASSFGQWRE. The full CDR3 protein reads CASSFGQWREQYF.

Partial CDR3 DNA: TGTGCCTGGAGTTCTTCGAACACCGGGGAG. Its translation is CAWSSSNTGE. The whole CDR3 sequence is CAWSSSNTGELFF. The chain has TRBV30 and TRBJ2-2, with D unresolved. The read ends 3 residues shy of where the CDR3 ends; the end is completed using the germline J gene. Trimming removed 2 bases at V and 0 bases at J, with 4 bases between. Looked up from germline, CDR1 is GTSNPN and CDR2 is SVGIG (reference sequence). This CDR3 spans 13 amino acids.

Note on this clone: The read ends 3 residues early relative to the CDR3; the germline J gene fills the gap. The chain combines TRBV4-1 with TRBJ1-5, with TRBD1 matching 7 bases. Trimming at V came to 3 bases and at J to 3 bases, leaving 11 bases not matched to a gene. The CDR3 sequence is 17 residues long. Per germline, CDR1 MGHRA and CDR2 YSYEKL. Incomplete CDR3 DNA: TGCGCCAGCAGCCAGGGCCTAGGACAGGCTGACAATCAGCCC. This encodes CASSQGLGQADNQP. The full CDR3 sequence reads CASSQGLGQADNQPQHF.

Note on this clone: The read is 3 residues too short to cover the CDR3 end, so that end is filled in from the germline J gene. This rearrangement joins TRBV7-2 to TRBJ1-6; 8 nucleotides match TRBD1. J gave up 9 bases and V 4 bases, and 8 bases lay outside the gene matches. Germline assignment: CDR1 SGHTA and CDR2 FQGNSA. The CDR3 is 15 residues long. The CDR3 protein is CASSSGQGPSSPLHF. The CDR3 DNA, read in part, is TGTGCCAGCAGCTCAGGACAGGGTCCGAGTTCACCC. The entire variable domain, with the rest obtained from reference TRBV7-2 and TRBJ1-6, is as follows: GAGVSQSPSNKVTEKGKDVELRCDPISGHTALYWYRQSLGQGLEFLIYFQGNSAPDKSGLPSDRFSAERTGGSVSTLTIQRTQQEDSAVYLCASSSGQGPSSPLHFGNGTRLTVT.

Here the CDR3 reads CASSLEGADTEAFF. The CDR3 DNA, read in part, is TGCGCCAGCAGCTTGGAGGGGGCGGACACTGAA. V usage is TRBV5-1 and J usage is TRBJ1-1, with TRBD1 matching 7 bases. The read stops 3 residues short of the end of the CDR3; the missing end is completed from the germline J gene. CDR1 and CDR2 from the germline V gene are SGHRS and YFSETQ. With V trimmed by 0 bases and J by 3 bases, 2 bases remained unmatched. The CDR3 runs 14 residues.

To note about this clone: The CDR3 goes on 3 residues after the read ends, and that part is filled in from the germline J gene. The same CDR3 is also encoded by other DNA sequences in this sample. The genes are TRBV6-2 or TRBV6-3 and TRBJ2-5; TRBD2 aligns across 13 bases. This CDR3 contains 17 residues. V was pared by 4 bases and J by 2 bases, with 7 bases of the junction left unmatched. Germline CDR1 reads MNHEY; CDR2 reads SVGEGT. The CDR3 reads CASSSLLAGGQQETQYF. Incomplete CDR3 DNA: TGTGCCAGCAGTTCCCTACTAGCGGGAGGGCAACAAGAGACC.

In the case of this clone: The CDR3 end is not reached by the read, which stops 3 residues before it; the germline J gene fills it in. V is TRBV7-2 and J is TRBJ2-2; 7 nucleotides match TRBD2. The CDR3 covers 15 residues. Germline V gives CDR1 SGHTA, CDR2 FQGNSA. V was clipped by 8 bases and J by 2 bases; unmatched bases: 8. CDR3 protein: CASVPQAGNTGELFF. Incomplete CDR3 DNA: TGTGCCAGCGTCCCCCAAGCGGGAAACACCGGGGAG. The entire variable domain, with the rest obtained from reference TRBV7-2 and TRBJ2-2, is as follows: GAGVSQSPSNKVTEKGKDVELRCDPISGHTALYWYRQSLGQGLEFLIYFQGNSAPDKSGLPSDRFSAERTGGSVSTLTIQRTQQEDSAVYLCASVPQAGNTGELFFGEGSRLTVL.

A remark on this clone: From the germline J gene comes the end of the CDR3, since the read stops 3 residues before it. The chain has TRBV7-9 and TRBJ1-1; D remains ambiguous. CDR3 size: 15 residues. Trimming took 5 bases from V and 3 from J, leaving 16 bases between them. Germline V CDR1 and CDR2: SEHNR, FQNEAQ (reference sequence). The sequenced part of the CDR3 DNA is TGTGCCAGCAGCCTCCAGCGGCCAGTTCACACTGAA. Protein product: CASSLQRPVHTE. The whole CDR3 region reads CASSLQRPVHTEAFF.

Worth noting for this clone: Read coverage stops 3 residues before the CDR3 terminus; the germline J gene supplies the remainder. The V and J genes are TRBV29-1 and TRBJ2-3; D not certain. Per the germline V gene, CDR1 is SQVTM and CDR2 is ANQGSEA. This CDR3 is 13 amino acids long. V was trimmed by 3 bases and J by 0 bases, leaving 7 bases between them. The CDR3 sequence: CSVERQSTDTQYF. Partial CDR3 DNA: TGCAGCGTTGAGCGCCAAAGCACAGATACG.

A remark on this clone: A read error may account for a junction end that differs from germline. The CDR3 end is not reached by the read, which stops 3 residues before it; the germline J gene fills it in. The chain has TRBV7-7 and TRBJ2-3; the match to TRBD2 covers 9 bases. CDR1 is SSHAT, CDR2 FNYEAQ, per germline (reference sequence). The CDR3 has 17 amino acids. CDR3 DNA (partial): TGTGCTAGCAGCCCCGTCGTGGGCGGGAGGGCACAAGATACG. It encodes CASSPVVGGRAQDT. From start to end, the CDR3 is CASSPVVGGRAQDTQYF. The variable domain in full, completed from reference TRBV7-7 and TRBJ2-3, reads GAGVSQSPRYKVTKRGQDVTLRCDPISSHATLYWYQQALGQGPEFLTYFNYEAQPDKSGLPSDRFSAERPEGSISTLTIQRTEQRDSAMYRCASSPVVGGRAQDTQYFGPGTRLTVL.